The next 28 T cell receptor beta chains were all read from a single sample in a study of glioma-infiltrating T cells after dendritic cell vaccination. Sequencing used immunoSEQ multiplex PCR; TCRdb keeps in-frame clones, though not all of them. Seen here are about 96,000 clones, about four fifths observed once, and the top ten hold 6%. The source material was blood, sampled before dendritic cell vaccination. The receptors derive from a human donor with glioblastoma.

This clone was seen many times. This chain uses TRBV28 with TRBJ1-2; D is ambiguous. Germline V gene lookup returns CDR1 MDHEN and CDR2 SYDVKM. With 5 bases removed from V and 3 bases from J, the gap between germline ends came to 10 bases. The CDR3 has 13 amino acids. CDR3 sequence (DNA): TGTGCCAGCAGTCTACAGTCCCACTATGGCTACACCTTC. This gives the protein CASSLQSHYGYTF.

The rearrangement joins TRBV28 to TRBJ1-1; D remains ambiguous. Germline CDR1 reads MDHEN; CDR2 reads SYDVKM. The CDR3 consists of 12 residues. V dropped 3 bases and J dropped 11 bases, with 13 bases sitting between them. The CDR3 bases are TGTGCCAGCAGTTTGAGGCACTTTTCGGCTTTCTTT. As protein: CASSLRHFSAFF.

CDR3: CASSPRGATGELFF. CDR3 bases: TGTGCCAGCAGTCCCAGGGGTGCCACCGGGGAGCTGTTTTTT. The rearrangement links TRBV6-5 to TRBJ2-2; D is possibly TRBD1 (6 bases). The germline V and J ends were trimmed by 5 bases and 4 bases, with 11 bases remaining between them. CDR1 and CDR2 from the germline V gene are MNHEY and SVGAGI. The CDR3 has 14 residues.

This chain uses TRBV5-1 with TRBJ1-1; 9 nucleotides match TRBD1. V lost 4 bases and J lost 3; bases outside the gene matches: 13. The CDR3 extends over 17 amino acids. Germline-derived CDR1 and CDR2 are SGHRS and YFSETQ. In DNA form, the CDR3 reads TGCGCCAGCAGCCGGGGACAGGGCGGAGGTTTTGACACTGAAGCTTTCTTT. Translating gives CASSRGQGGGFDTEAFF.

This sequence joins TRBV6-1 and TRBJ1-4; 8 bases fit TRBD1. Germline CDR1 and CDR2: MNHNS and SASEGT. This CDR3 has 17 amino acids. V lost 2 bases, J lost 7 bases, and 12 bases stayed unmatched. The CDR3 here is CASSEPIPTGTGEKLFF. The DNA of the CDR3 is TGTGCCAGCAGTGAACCTATCCCGACAGGGACAGGTGAAAAACTGTTTTTT.

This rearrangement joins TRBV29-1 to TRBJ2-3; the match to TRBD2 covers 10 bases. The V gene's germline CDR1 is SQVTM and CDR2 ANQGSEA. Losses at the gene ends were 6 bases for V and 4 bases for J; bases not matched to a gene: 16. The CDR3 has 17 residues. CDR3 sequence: CSVQAASSGSSPDTQYF. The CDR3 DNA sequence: TGCAGCGTACAAGCCGCGTCTAGCGGGAGTAGCCCAGATACGCAGTATTTT.

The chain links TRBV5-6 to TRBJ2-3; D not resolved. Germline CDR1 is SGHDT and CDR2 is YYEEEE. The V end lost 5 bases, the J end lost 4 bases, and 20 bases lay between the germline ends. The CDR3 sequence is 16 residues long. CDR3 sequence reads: CASSAVRLGPPDTQYF. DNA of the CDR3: TGTGCCAGCAGTGCTGTGAGGCTAGGCCCCCCAGATACGCAGTATTTT.

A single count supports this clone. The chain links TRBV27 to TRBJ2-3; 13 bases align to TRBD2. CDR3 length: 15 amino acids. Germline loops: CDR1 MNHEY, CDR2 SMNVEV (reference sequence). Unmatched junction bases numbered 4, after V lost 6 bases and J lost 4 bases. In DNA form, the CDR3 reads TGTGCCAGCAGGGGGACTAGCGGGAAACCAGATACGCAGTATTTT. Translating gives CASRGTSGKPDTQYF.

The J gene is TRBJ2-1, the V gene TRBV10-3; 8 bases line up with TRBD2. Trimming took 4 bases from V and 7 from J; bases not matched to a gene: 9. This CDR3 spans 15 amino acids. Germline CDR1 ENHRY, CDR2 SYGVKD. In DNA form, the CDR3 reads TGTGCCATCAGTGGGGCGGGAGGTAGAAGGAATGAGCAGTTCTTC. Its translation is CAISGAGGRRNEQFF.

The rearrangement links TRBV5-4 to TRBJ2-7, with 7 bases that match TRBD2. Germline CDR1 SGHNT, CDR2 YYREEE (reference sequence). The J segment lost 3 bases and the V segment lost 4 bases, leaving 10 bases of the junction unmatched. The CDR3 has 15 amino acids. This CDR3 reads CASSLTGTTYYEQYF. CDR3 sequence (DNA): TGTGCCAGCAGCCTGACCGGGACTACTTACTACGAGCAGTACTTC.

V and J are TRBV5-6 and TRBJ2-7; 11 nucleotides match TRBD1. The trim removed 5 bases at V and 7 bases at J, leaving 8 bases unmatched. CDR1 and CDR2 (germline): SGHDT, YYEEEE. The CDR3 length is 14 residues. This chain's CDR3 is CASSFGQGAGEQYF. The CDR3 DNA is TGTGCCAGCAGTTTCGGACAGGGGGCCGGGGAGCAGTACTTC. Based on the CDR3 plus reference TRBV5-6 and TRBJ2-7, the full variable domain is DAGVTQSPTHLIKTRGQQVTLRCSPKSGHDTVSWYQQALGQGPQFIFQYYEEEERQRGNFPDRFSGHQFPNYSSELNVNALLLGDSALYLCASSFGQGAGEQYFGPGTRLTVT.

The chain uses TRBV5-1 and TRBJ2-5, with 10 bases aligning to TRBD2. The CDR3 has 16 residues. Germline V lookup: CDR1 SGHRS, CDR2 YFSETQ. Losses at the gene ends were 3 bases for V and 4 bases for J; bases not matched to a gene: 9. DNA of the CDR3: TGCGCCAGCAGCTGGGGACGACTAGCGGGCCGAGAGACCCAGTACTTC. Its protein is CASSWGRLAGRETQYF.

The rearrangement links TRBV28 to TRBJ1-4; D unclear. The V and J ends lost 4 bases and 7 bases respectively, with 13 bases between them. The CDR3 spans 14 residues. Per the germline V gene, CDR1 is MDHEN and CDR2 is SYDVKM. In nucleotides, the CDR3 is TGTGCCAGCAGTTCATGGAAAAGCGGTGAAAAACTGTTTTTT. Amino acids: CASSSWKSGEKLFF.

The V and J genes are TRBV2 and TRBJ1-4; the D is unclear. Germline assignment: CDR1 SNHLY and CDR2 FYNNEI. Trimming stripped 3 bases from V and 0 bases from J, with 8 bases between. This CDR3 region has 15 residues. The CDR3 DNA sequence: TGTGCCAGCAGTGAGAGGCGTGCAACTAATGAAAAACTGTTTTTT. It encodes CASSERRATNEKLFF. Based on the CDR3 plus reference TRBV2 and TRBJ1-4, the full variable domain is EPEVTQTPSHQVTQMGQEVILRCVPISNHLYFYWYRQILGQKVEFLVSFYNNEISEKSEIFDDQFSVERPDGSNFTLKIRSTKLEDSAMYFCASSERRATNEKLFFGSGTQLSVL.

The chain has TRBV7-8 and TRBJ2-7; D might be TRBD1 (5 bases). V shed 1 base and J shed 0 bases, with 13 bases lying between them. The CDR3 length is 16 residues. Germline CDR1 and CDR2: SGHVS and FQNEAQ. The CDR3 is CASSLETVSLSYEQYF. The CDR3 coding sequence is TGTGCCAGCAGCTTAGAGACAGTCTCCCTCTCCTACGAGCAGTACTTC.

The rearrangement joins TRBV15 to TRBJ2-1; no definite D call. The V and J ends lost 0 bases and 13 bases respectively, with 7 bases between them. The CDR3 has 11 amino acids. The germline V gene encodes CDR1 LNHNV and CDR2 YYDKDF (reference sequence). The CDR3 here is CATSRDSRQFF. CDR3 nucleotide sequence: TGTGCCACCAGCAGAGATAGTCGTCAGTTCTTC.

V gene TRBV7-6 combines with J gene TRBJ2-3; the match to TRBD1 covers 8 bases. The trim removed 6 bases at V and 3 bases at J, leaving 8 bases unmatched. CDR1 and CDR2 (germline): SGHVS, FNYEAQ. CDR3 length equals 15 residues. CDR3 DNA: TGTGCCAGCAGTCCGACAGGGGTGATAACAGATACGCAGTATTTT. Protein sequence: CASSPTGVITDTQYF.

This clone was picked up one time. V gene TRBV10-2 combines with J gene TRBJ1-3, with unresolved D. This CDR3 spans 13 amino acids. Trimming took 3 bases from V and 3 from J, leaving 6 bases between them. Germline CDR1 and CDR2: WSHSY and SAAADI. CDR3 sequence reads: CASSDRLGNTIYF. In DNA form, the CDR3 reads TGCGCCAGCAGTGACAGGCTTGGAAACACCATATATTTT.

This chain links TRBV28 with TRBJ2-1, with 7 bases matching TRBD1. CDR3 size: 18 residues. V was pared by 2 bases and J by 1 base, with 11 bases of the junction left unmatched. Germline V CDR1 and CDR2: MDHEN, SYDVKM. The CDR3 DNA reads TGTGCCAGCAGTTTACAAATAAACCGGGACAGATCCTACAATGAGCAGTTCTTC. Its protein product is CASSLQINRDRSYNEQFF.

The CDR3 sequence is CASSHGGGADTQYF. In nucleotides, the CDR3 is TGTGCCAGCAGTCACGGCGGGGGGGCGGATACGCAGTATTTT. The chain combines TRBV27 with TRBJ2-3; 9 nucleotides agree with TRBD2. The CDR3 has 14 residues. CDR1 and CDR2 (germline): MNHEY, SMNVEV (reference sequence). V lost 5 bases to trimming and J lost 6 bases; unmatched junction nucleotides: 6.

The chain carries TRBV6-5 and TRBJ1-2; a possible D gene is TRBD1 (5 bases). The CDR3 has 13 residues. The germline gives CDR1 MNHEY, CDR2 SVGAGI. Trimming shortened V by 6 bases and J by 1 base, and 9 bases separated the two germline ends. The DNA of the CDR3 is TGTGCCAGCAGGCCCGACAGTAACTATGGCTACACCTTC. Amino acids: CASRPDSNYGYTF.

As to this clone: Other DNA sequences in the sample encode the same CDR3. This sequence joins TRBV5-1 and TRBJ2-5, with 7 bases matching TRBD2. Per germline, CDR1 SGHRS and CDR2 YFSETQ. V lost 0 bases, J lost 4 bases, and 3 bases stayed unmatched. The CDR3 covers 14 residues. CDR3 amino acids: CASSLGGGAETQYF. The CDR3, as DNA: TGCGCCAGCAGCTTGGGGGGAGGGGCAGAGACCCAGTACTTC.

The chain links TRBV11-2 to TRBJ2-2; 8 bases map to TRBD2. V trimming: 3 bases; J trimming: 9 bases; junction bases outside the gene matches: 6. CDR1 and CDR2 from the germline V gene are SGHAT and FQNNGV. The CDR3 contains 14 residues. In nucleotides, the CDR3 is TGTGCCAGCAGCTTGAGACGGGAGGGGCGGGAGCTGTTTTTT. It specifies CASSLRREGRELFF.

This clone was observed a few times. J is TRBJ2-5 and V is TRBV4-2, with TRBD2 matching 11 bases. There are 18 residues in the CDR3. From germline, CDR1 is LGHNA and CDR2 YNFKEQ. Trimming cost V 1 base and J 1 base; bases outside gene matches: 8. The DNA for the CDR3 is TGTGCCAGCAGCCAAGGCCTAGCGGGGGGCTATCGCCAAGAGACCCAGTACTTC. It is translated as CASSQGLAGGYRQETQYF.

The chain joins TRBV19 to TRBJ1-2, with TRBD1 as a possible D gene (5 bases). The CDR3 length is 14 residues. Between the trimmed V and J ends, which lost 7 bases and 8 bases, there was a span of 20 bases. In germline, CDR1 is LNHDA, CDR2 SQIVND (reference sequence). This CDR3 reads CASKRGLSFGGYTF. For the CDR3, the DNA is TGTGCCAGTAAAAGGGGACTCAGCTTCGGGGGCTACACCTTC.

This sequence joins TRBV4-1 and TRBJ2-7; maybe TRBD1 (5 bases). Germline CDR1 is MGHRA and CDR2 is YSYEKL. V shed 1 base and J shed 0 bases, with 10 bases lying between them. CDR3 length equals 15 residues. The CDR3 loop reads CASSQAYRFSYEQYF. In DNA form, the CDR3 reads TGCGCCAGCAGCCAAGCCTACAGGTTCTCCTACGAGCAGTACTTC.

In DNA, the CDR3 is TGTGCCAGCAGTTACGCGGGTCTGAGAGAAGAGACCCAGTACTTC. Its protein product is CASSYAGLREETQYF. The chain joins TRBV6-5 to TRBJ2-5; weak D call: TRBD2 (5 bases). Deletions cut 2 bases from V and 3 bases from J, with 13 bases between. Germline V gene lookup returns CDR1 MNHEY and CDR2 SVGAGI. This CDR3 spans 15 amino acids.

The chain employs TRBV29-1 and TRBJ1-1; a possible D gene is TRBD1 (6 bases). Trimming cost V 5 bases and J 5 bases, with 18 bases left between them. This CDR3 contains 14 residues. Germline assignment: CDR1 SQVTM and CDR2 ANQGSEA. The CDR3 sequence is CSVQQGLWGTEAFF. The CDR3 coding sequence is TGCAGCGTTCAACAGGGTCTATGGGGAACTGAAGCTTTCTTT.